The following is a T cell receptor (beta chain) sequence with its context. What this receptor recognizes is not known. No base quality information exists; no much larger clone differs at one position. CDR1 and CDR2, per the germline V gene (reference sequence), are SEHNR and FQNEAQ. The cysteine opens and the phenylalanine closes a CDR3 of 12 amino acids. Just the 36-base CDR3 DNA is kept, in frame starting at base 1. The germline V end is reduced by 4 bases and the J end by 6 bases; junction bases left unmatched: 2. The data derive from a study of T-cell memory formation after mild COVID-19 (dated by TCRdb to the early 2020s). Concerning the study at large: TCR sequence clusters from the two donors were largely donor specific. In a couple of donors, T-cell clones that expanded and contracted after mild COVID-19 were followed by sequencing TCRalpha and TCRbeta repertoires longitudinally. Two young, previously healthy adult volunteers made up the cohort, one male and one female.

What the study reported, not specific to this receptor: Clones that contracted from day 15 to 85 showed balanced CD4/CD8 phenotypes, whereas a second wave of clones that expanded from day 15 to 37 leaned towards CD4+. The study covered only a couple of mild cases, and larger cohorts including severe cases with pre-infection samples were considered necessary. Whether the second-wave clones peaking on day 37 were SARS-CoV-2 specific was not confirmed. Some responding clones were found in pre-infection memory, which suggests that pre-existing cross-reactive memory T cells took part in the SARS-CoV-2 response. Contracting CD4+ clones appeared mostly in the CM and EM memory subsets, whereas CD8+ clones were enriched in EMRA.

Instrument on record: Illumina NovaSeq 6000. cDNA libraries for TCRalpha and TCRbeta were prepared by 5'RACE using constant-segment primers, with sample barcodes and unique molecular identifiers added. Trizol reagent was used to extract RNA from every sample. Libraries were amplified in two PCR steps, with a second sample barcode and Illumina TruSeq adapters added in the second step. Sequencing of the libraries was done on an Illumina NovaSeq, producing 2 x 150 bp paired-end reads. For the original study's pipeline: With migec v1.2.7, reads were demultiplexed and then collapsed into UMI-guided consensus sequences. Using mixcr v2.1.11, the UMI consensuses were aligned to TRA and TRB V and J templates and assembled into clonotypes. A clonotype was counted as expanded or contracted only if both edgeR and NoisET called the change significant, with noise models trained on biological replicates. For edgeR calls, the thresholds were a false discovery rate-adjusted p below 0.01 and a log2 fold-change of 1. As an exploratory analysis of dynamics, PCA with hierarchical clustering was applied to max-normalized trajectories of the 1000 most abundant clonotypes. Each responding clone was given a CD4 or CD8 phenotype based on the CD4+ and CD8+ repertoires, which had been sequenced separately. Through fastp at Q25 and MiXCR, TCRdb rebuilt clones from the public reads, retaining in-frame beta chains. Each entry is one CDR3 protein sequence, shown with its most common DNA and genes. These V and J calls originate from TCRdb's pipeline instead of the authors' own analysis. This sample gives 150,000 to 200,000 distinct CDR3 sequences in total; approximately 15% of them show up just once. The ten most abundant clones make up 13% to 15% of the sample.

Ficoll-Paque density gradient centrifugation was the method used to isolate PBMCs. This sequence originates from an adult woman who had mild COVID-19 (a few samples of this study predate the infection). The sample titles of this study are shuffled in the database, so cell type and time point are left out; the donor was told from shared clones. The sequence joins TRBV7-9 to TRBJ1-2; 7 bases in between match TRBD1. Sequencing was done on a sample of PBMCs or a T cell subset sorted from them (not recorded which). In nucleotides, the sequence is TGTGCCAGCAGCTCCGGGACAGATGGCTACACCTTC. It translates as CASSSGTDGYTF.